Below, 14 T cell receptor beta chains from the same sample are listed, as sequenced in a study of T-cell memory formation after mild COVID-19. TCRdb called the 5' RACE reads again in MiXCR, with one record for every CDR3 protein. The data contain 410,000 or so distinct CDR3 sequences, more than 20% of them singletons. The sequencing input was PBMCs or a T cell subset sorted from them (not recorded which). All receptors come from an adult woman who had mild COVID-19 (a few samples of this study predate the infection). Cell type and time point are not known.

The chain uses TRBV12-3 or TRBV12-4 and TRBJ2-5; tentative D call: TRBD1 (6 bases). V gave up 5 bases and J gave up 5 bases, with 15 bases separating them. This CDR3 contains 14 residues. Written as DNA, the CDR3 is TGTGCCAGCAGTATTAAACAGGGTGGGGAGACCCAGTACTTC. It yields the protein CASSIKQGGETQYF.

This clonotype has just a few counts. At one of its ends the junction is not consistent with the germline gene, which may arise from a read error. The chain recombines TRBV4-2 with TRBJ1-6; tentatively, D is TRBD1 (5 bases). From germline, CDR1 is LGHNA and CDR2 YNFKEQ. The CDR3 contains 16 residues. The chain's CDR3 is CASSPEYGTYSSPLHF. As DNA, the CDR3 is TGTGCCAGCAGCCCGGAATACGGGACGTATAGTTCACCCCTCCACTTT.

This clonotype was detected ten times or more. The chain has TRBV9 and TRBJ2-7; D ambiguous. This CDR3 contains 17 residues. Trimming took off 4 bases at V and 3 bases at J, with 23 bases between the two ends. Germline CDR1 and CDR2: SGDLS and YYNGEE. CDR3 sequence (DNA): TGTGCCAGCAGCCCTCGGCCCGAGTCGGCTAGTAGCTACGAGCAGTACTTC. Encoded protein: CASSPRPESASSYEQYF.

This clonotype has just a few counts. This chain joins TRBV5-1 and TRBJ1-1, with a possible D match to TRBD1 (5 bases). Germline-derived CDR1 and CDR2 are SGHRS and YFSETQ. The V end lost 5 bases, the J end lost 0 bases, and 14 bases lay between the germline ends. The CDR3 runs 15 residues. The CDR3 DNA is TGCGCCAGCAGTTTCCGGGACGGGATGAACACTGAAGCTTTCTTT. It is translated as CASSFRDGMNTEAFF.

This rearrangement joins TRBV5-1 to TRBJ2-1; either TRBD1 or TRBD2 may fit D (5 bases each). This CDR3 has 13 amino acids. Germline loops: CDR1 SGHRS, CDR2 YFSETQ. V dropped 0 bases and J dropped 10 bases, with 11 bases sitting between them. CDR3 loop: CASSLGSGAEQFF. The CDR3 DNA sequence: TGCGCCAGCAGCTTGGGCTCCGGGGCAGAGCAGTTCTTC.

This clonotype was detected many times. The chain couples TRBV4-1 to TRBJ2-3; unclear D gene. Germline lookup yields CDR1 MGHRA and CDR2 YSYEKL. Trimming cost V 1 base and J 2 bases, with 10 bases left between them. The length of the CDR3 is 15 residues. Written as DNA, the CDR3 is TGCGCCAGCAGCCAAGCCGCCTATTCCACAGATACGCAGTATTTT. Protein sequence: CASSQAAYSTDTQYF.

J is TRBJ2-5 and V is TRBV18; 7 bases map to TRBD1. CDR3 size: 15 residues. Germline trimming cut 3 bases from V and 3 bases from J; bases unmatched to any gene: 7. The germline V gene has CDR1 KGHSH and CDR2 LQKENI. CDR3 nucleotides: TGTGCCAGCTCACCGGGGATCGGGACAGAAGAGACCCAGTACTTC. This sequence encodes CASSPGIGTEETQYF.

This clonotype was counted a few times. The DNA of the CDR3 is TGTGCCAGCAGTCGACAGCGCGGTGAGCAGTTCTTC. This translates into CASSRQRGEQFF. This chain connects TRBV12-3 or TRBV12-4 to TRBJ2-1, with D perhaps matching TRBD1 (5 bases). The length of the CDR3 is 12 residues. V dropped 5 bases and J dropped 9 bases, with 11 bases sitting between them.

The chain joins TRBV7-9 to TRBJ1-2, with a possible D match to TRBD1 (6 bases). The germline CDR1 and CDR2 sequences are SEHNR and FQNEAQ (reference sequence). Deletions cut 5 bases from V and 7 bases from J, with 14 bases between. This CDR3 contains 13 residues. The CDR3 region is CASSPQGEGGYTF. The CDR3 DNA follows: TGTGCCAGCAGCCCACAGGGAGAGGGTGGCTACACCTTC.

This chain uses TRBV12-3 or TRBV12-4 with TRBJ2-5, with 8 bases aligning to TRBD1. Unmatched junction bases numbered 7, after V lost 2 bases and J lost 5 bases. The CDR3 runs 15 residues. CDR3 nucleotide sequence: TGTGCCAGCAGTTTAAGGTCAGGGGGCAAGGAGACCCAGTACTTC. Translating it yields CASSLRSGGKETQYF.

The CDR3 DNA is TGTGCCAGCAGCTGGCTGCCGGGAGGCGCTAACTATGGCTACACCTTC. Translation: CASSWLPGGANYGYTF. This sequence joins TRBV5-8 and TRBJ1-2, with D uncertain. The V end was cut by 3 bases, the J end by 0 bases, with 15 bases between. There are 16 residues in the CDR3. Germline CDR1 is SGHTS and CDR2 is YDEGEE.

This clonotype was detected only a few times. The chain is built from TRBV18 and TRBJ1-1, with 8 bases aligning to TRBD1. The CDR3 spans 18 residues. Germline V gene data show CDR1 as KGHSH and CDR2 as LQKENI. With 5 bases clipped from V and 1 base from J, the junction kept 15 bases outside the gene matches. The CDR3 is CASSSWRGQGMGNTEAFF. The CDR3 bases are TGTGCCAGCTCATCATGGCGTGGACAGGGTATGGGGAACACTGAAGCTTTCTTT.

This chain uses TRBV5-1 with TRBJ2-5; D unclear. Germline lookup yields CDR1 SGHRS and CDR2 YFSETQ. There are 15 residues in the CDR3. Trimming cost V 4 bases and J 4 bases, with 17 bases left between them. CDR3: CASSQPEAGGETQYF. The CDR3 nucleotides are TGCGCCAGCAGCCAACCTGAGGCCGGCGGAGAGACCCAGTACTTC. Full variable domain (remainder filled in from reference TRBV5-1 and TRBJ2-5): KAGVTQTPRYLIKTRGQQVTLSCSPISGHRSVSWYQQTPGQGLQFLFEYFSETQRNKGNFPGRFSGRQFSNSRSEMNVSTLELGDSALYLCASSQPEAGGETQYFGPGTRLLVL.

This chain links TRBV6-2 or TRBV6-3 with TRBJ1-4; TRBD1 aligns across 7 bases. CDR1 and CDR2 (germline): MNHEY, SVGEGT. This CDR3 comprises 12 residues. The V gene end was trimmed by 8 bases and the J gene end by 12 bases; junction bases not matched to a gene: 9. The CDR3 is CASGQVISELFF. CDR3 coding DNA: TGTGCCAGCGGACAGGTTATTTCGGAACTGTTTTTT.